These 17 T cell receptor beta chains were sequenced from one sample in a study of CD8 T cells in ankylosing spondylitis. The study, taken as a whole, reports: Ankylosing spondylitis blood seemed to carry a telltale TCR beta motif made of roughly 8 highly homologous variants.

These receptors' targets are unknown. TCRdb itself ran the 5' RACE reads through MiXCR, one entry per CDR3 protein. The data show about 500,000 distinct CDR3 sequences, 10% to 15% seen once. The sequenced sample consisted of blood, either unsorted or a sorted T cell fraction (not recorded which). The receptors derive from a male donor with ankylosing spondylitis.

This clonotype was observed a few times. The chain has TRBV12-3 or TRBV12-4 and TRBJ2-7, with 13 bases lining up with TRBD2. V shed 8 bases, J shed 7 bases, and the junction held 11 bases outside the gene matches. CDR3 size: 15 residues. The DNA for the CDR3 is TGTGCCAGCTGCCAACTAGCGGGAGGGCCAGAAGAGCAGTACTTC. Residues: CASCQLAGGPEEQYF.

The chain recombines TRBV5-1 with TRBJ1-1; perhaps TRBD1 as D (6 bases). Per germline, CDR1 SGHRS and CDR2 YFSETQ. V shed 0 bases and J shed 2 bases, with 14 bases lying between them. CDR3 size: 16 residues. CDR3 residues: CASSLGGRQVNTEAFF. The CDR3 nucleotides are TGCGCCAGCAGCTTGGGGGGGCGACAGGTTAACACTGAAGCTTTCTTT.

This clonotype has a handful of counts. V and J are TRBV3-1 and TRBJ2-1, with D uncertain. Trimming took off 3 bases at V and 4 bases at J, with 4 bases between the two ends. CDR1 is LGHDT, CDR2 YNNKEL, per germline (reference sequence). The CDR3 loop spans 12 amino acids. For the CDR3, the DNA is TGTGCCAGCAGCCAGGCATACAATGAGCAGTTCTTC. Translated: CASSQAYNEQFF.

The chain has TRBV5-6 and TRBJ2-5; D is possibly TRBD2 (6 bases). CDR3 length: 15 amino acids. Per the germline V gene, CDR1 is SGHDT and CDR2 is YYEEEE. V was trimmed by 2 bases and J by 3 bases, leaving 14 bases between them. CDR3 amino acids: CASSLVREREETQYF. The CDR3 nucleotides are TGTGCCAGCAGCTTAGTTCGGGAGCGGGAAGAGACCCAGTACTTC.

This clonotype was counted many times. The gene calls are TRBV20-1 and TRBJ1-1, with 12 nucleotides matching TRBD1. The CDR3 spans 16 residues. The germline gives CDR1 DFQATT, CDR2 SNEGSKA (reference sequence). The J segment lost 4 bases and the V segment lost 5 bases, leaving 11 bases of the junction unmatched. The chain's CDR3 is CSAPSGTGGWGTEAFF. The CDR3 DNA sequence: TGCAGTGCTCCCTCGGGGACAGGGGGCTGGGGCACTGAAGCTTTCTTT.

This chain links TRBV20-1 with TRBJ1-6; tentative D call: TRBD1 (5 bases). Per germline, CDR1 DFQATT and CDR2 SNEGSKA (reference sequence). Trimming cost V 5 bases and J 6 bases, with 11 bases left between them. CDR3 length: 13 residues. The CDR3 DNA follows: TGCAGTGCTGTTCGGGACCCTAATTCACCCCTCCACTTT. Translated: CSAVRDPNSPLHF.

The chain has TRBV19 and TRBJ2-2; D uncertain. The CDR3 runs 15 residues. From germline, CDR1 is LNHDA and CDR2 SQIVND (reference sequence). V gave up 1 base and J gave up 6 bases, with 12 bases separating them. The CDR3 sequence: CASSIGQSLAGELFF. The DNA for the CDR3 is TGTGCCAGTAGTATAGGCCAGTCTCTCGCCGGGGAGCTGTTTTTT.

There are a few counts of this clonotype. The chain has TRBV3-1 and TRBJ2-7, with D maybe TRBD2 (6 bases). V gave up 0 bases and J gave up 6 bases, with 12 bases separating them. Germline V gene lookup returns CDR1 LGHDT and CDR2 YNNKEL (reference sequence). This CDR3 is 14 amino acids long. Written as DNA, the CDR3 is TGTGCCAGCAGCCAAGAGGCGGGAAAGAGCGAGCAGTACTTC. Protein sequence: CASSQEAGKSEQYF.

The V call is TRBV7-7, the J call TRBJ2-7, with D uncertain. The ends were cut back, 6 bases at V and 1 base at J, with 16 bases in the middle. CDR3 size: 15 residues. Germline CDR1 reads SSHAT; CDR2 reads FNYEAQ (reference sequence). The CDR3 spells CASRQLTDFSYEQYV. In DNA, the CDR3 is TGTGCCAGCAGACAGCTAACCGACTTTTCCTACGAGCAGTACGTC.

This clonotype was counted ten times or more. The gene calls are TRBV14 and TRBJ2-3, with TRBD2 matching 12 bases. Germline assignment: CDR1 SGHDN and CDR2 FVKESK. V lost 5 bases and J lost 4; bases outside the gene matches: 7. This CDR3 is 16 amino acids long. The CDR3 sequence: CASSFLLAGGADTQYF. CDR3 in DNA: TGTGCCAGCAGCTTCCTACTAGCGGGAGGAGCAGATACGCAGTATTTT.

The gene calls are TRBV7-8 and TRBJ2-2; 9 nucleotides agree with TRBD2. The CDR3 has 15 residues. Germline V gene lookup returns CDR1 SGHVS and CDR2 FQNEAQ. Losses at the gene ends were 7 bases for V and 7 bases for J; bases not matched to a gene: 10. CDR3 nucleotide sequence: TGTGCCAGCACGGCGGGAGGGATCAATCACGGGGAGCTGTTTTTT. It translates to CASTAGGINHGELFF.

This clonotype occurred many times. One junction end does not reproduce the germline sequence, and a read error may be involved. The chain carries TRBV29-1 and TRBJ2-1; D tentatively fits TRBD1 or TRBD2 (6 bases each). This CDR3 comprises 11 residues. Germline V gene lookup returns CDR1 SQVTM and CDR2 ANQGSEA. The CDR3 coding sequence is TGCAGCGCCGAGGGGGGCAATGAGCACCTTTTC. Residues: CSAEGGNEHLF.

This sequence joins TRBV5-1 and TRBJ2-2; 8 bases fit TRBD2. V shed 4 bases, J shed 1 base, and the junction held 3 bases outside the gene matches. The CDR3 spans 15 residues. Germline assignment: CDR1 SGHRS and CDR2 YFSETQ. The CDR3 DNA follows: TGCGCCAGCAGCCGGGGGGGCAGGAACACCGGGGAGCTGTTTTTT. Encoded protein: CASSRGGRNTGELFF.

On this clonotype: One junction end disagrees with the germline gene, perhaps due to a read error. V and J are TRBV29-1 and TRBJ2-1; 7 nucleotides agree with TRBD2. From germline, CDR1 is SQVTM and CDR2 ANQGSEA. This CDR3 is built from 10 residues. The CDR3 DNA follows: TGCAGCGTTGATGGGACTACTCAGCCCTTC. Encoded protein: CSVDGTTQPF.

This clonotype was picked up a small number of times. This chain uses TRBV5-1 with TRBJ2-1; 7 bases line up with TRBD2. Losses at the gene ends were 4 bases for V and 9 bases for J; bases not matched to a gene: 7. The CDR3 covers 13 residues. From germline, CDR1 is SGHRS and CDR2 YFSETQ. The CDR3 is CASSGGTTTEQFF. In DNA, the CDR3 is TGCGCCAGCAGCGGGGGGACTACCACTGAGCAGTTCTTC.

The chain is built from TRBV29-1 and TRBJ2-1; D ambiguous. Trimming pared 6 bases from V and 4 bases from J, leaving 7 bases between. The CDR3 runs to 11 residues. Germline V gene sequence: CDR1 SQVTM, CDR2 ANQGSEA. The CDR3 DNA sequence: TGCAGCGTGATAACGTACAATGAGCAGTTCTTC. Residues: CSVITYNEQFF.

This clonotype has only a few counts. The rearrangement links TRBV5-6 to TRBJ2-1, with D perhaps TRBD2 (6 bases). CDR1 is SGHDT, CDR2 YYEEEE, per germline. This CDR3 has 14 residues. The germline V and J ends were trimmed by 6 bases and 3 bases, with 13 bases remaining between them. DNA of the CDR3: TGTGCCAGCACCATGGGGGGTATCTACAATGAGCAGTTCTTC. It translates to CASTMGGIYNEQFF.